These 10 T cell receptor beta chains were all obtained from the same sample, sequenced in a study of blood T cell repertoires in COVID-19. This table comes from immunoSEQ multiplex PCR, and its TCRdb copy is limited to in-frame clones, with some not included. The sample consists of 240,000 or so clones, more than 75% of them appearing once. Sequencing was done on a sample of PBMCs or T cells enriched from blood (not recorded which). These TCRs come from a woman aged 40 to 50 with acute COVID-19.

The J gene is TRBJ2-1, the V gene TRBV10-3; a weak D match, TRBD2 (6 bases). The CDR3 has 14 amino acids. Trimming removed 7 bases from V and 0 bases from J, with 10 bases in between. The germline V gene has CDR1 ENHRY and CDR2 SYGVKD. CDR3 sequence: CAITAEGSYNEQFF. In DNA form, the CDR3 reads TGTGCCATCACAGCGGAGGGCTCCTACAATGAGCAGTTCTTC.

The CDR3 DNA reads as TGTGCCAGCAGTGACAACAGGGGACGGAACACTGAAGCTTTCTTT. Translated, it gives CASSDNRGRNTEAFF. V and J are TRBV6-1 and TRBJ1-1; 7 bases match TRBD1. This CDR3 region has 15 residues. The V gene's germline CDR1 is MNHNS and CDR2 SASEGT. The V and J ends lost 3 bases and 1 base, in that order; junction bases with no gene match: 5.

The rearrangement links TRBV7-6 to TRBJ2-7; D might be TRBD2 (5 bases). Trimming left V 1 base short and J 8 bases short, with 15 bases between. The CDR3 loop spans 14 amino acids. The V gene's germline CDR1 is SGHVS and CDR2 FNYEAQ. In DNA form, the CDR3 reads TGTGCCAGCAGCTTAGACGGGAATACCCCCCAGCAGTACTTC. Its translation: CASSLDGNTPQQYF.

A few counts support this clone. The chain is built from TRBV21-1 and TRBJ2-7; the table assigns TRBD2, which was not confirmed against the DNA. TRBV21-1 is designated a pseudogene. The CDR3 totals 15 residues. The CDR3 bases are TGTGCCAGCAGCAAAGCCCGGGAGAGTATCCACGAGCAGTACTTC. It is translated as CASSKARESIHEQYF.

The rearrangement links TRBV5-1 to TRBJ1-5; D unresolved. Trimming took 0 bases from V and 0 from J, leaving 10 bases between them. Germline V lookup: CDR1 SGHRS, CDR2 YFSETQ. There are 16 residues in the CDR3. The CDR3 loop is CASSLEGSNSNQPQHF. The CDR3 coding sequence is TGCGCCAGCAGCTTGGAAGGTAGCAATAGCAATCAGCCCCAGCATTTT. Full variable domain (outside the CDR3, taken from reference TRBV5-1 and TRBJ1-5): KAGVTQTPRYLIKTRGQQVTLSCSPISGHRSVSWYQQTPGQGLQFLFEYFSETQRNKGNFPGRFSGRQFSNSRSEMNVSTLELGDSALYLCASSLEGSNSNQPQHFGDGTRLSIL.

The chain combines TRBV14 with TRBJ2-1, with D hard to call. CDR1 SGHDN and CDR2 FVKESK come from the germline V gene. Trimming removed 0 bases at V and 0 bases at J, with 9 bases between. The CDR3 runs to 16 residues. As DNA, the CDR3 is TGTGCCAGCAGCCAAGAGTTAACAGCCTCCTACAATGAGCAGTTCTTC. It translates to CASSQELTASYNEQFF.

V usage is TRBV9 and J usage is TRBJ1-2; 7 bases align to TRBD1. The CDR3 runs 12 residues. Germline loops: CDR1 SGDLS, CDR2 YYNGEE. Trimming took 4 bases from V and 6 from J; bases not matched to a gene: 3. Here the CDR3 DNA reads TGTGCCAGCAGCCCTGACAGGGATGGCTACACCTTC. This sequence encodes CASSPDRDGYTF.

This clone appeared a single time. The chain joins TRBV5-1 to TRBJ2-6; 14 bases fit TRBD2. The J segment lost 0 bases and the V segment lost 4 bases, leaving 9 bases of the junction unmatched. Germline V gives CDR1 SGHRS, CDR2 YFSETQ. The CDR3 runs to 20 residues. The CDR3 DNA is TGCGCCAGCAGCATCGGACTAGCGGGAGGTGAAAGCTCTGGGGCCAACGTCCTGACTTTC. It specifies CASSIGLAGGESSGANVLTF.

The chain employs TRBV7-2 and TRBJ2-1, with TRBD1 identical over 7 bases. CDR1 and CDR2 (germline): SGHTA, FQGNSA. The CDR3 runs 13 residues. The trim removed 2 bases at V and 6 bases at J, leaving 1 base unmatched. In DNA, the CDR3 is TGTGCCAGCAGCTTAACAGGGGTCAATGAGCAGTTCTTC. Translating it yields CASSLTGVNEQFF.

The chain has TRBV19 and TRBJ1-3; unclear D gene. Per germline, CDR1 LNHDA and CDR2 SQIVND (reference sequence). Trimming pared 3 bases from V and 7 bases from J, leaving 7 bases between. The CDR3 runs to 12 residues. CDR3 protein: CASSISLNTIYF. CDR3 in DNA: TGTGCCAGTAGTATTTCCCTCAACACCATATATTTT. Using reference TRBV19 and TRBJ1-3 for the parts outside the CDR3, the full variable domain is DGGITQSPKYLFRKEGQNVTLSCEQNLNHDAMYWYRQDPGQGLRLIYYSQIVNDFQKGDIAEGYSVSREKKESFPLTVTSAQKNPTAFYLCASSISLNTIYFGEGSWLTVV.